The rows below give T cell receptor beta chains drawn from one sample of a study of T cells in Graves' hyperthyroidism and ophthalmopathy. TCRdb reprocessed the multiplex PCR reads via MiXCR and lists one record per CDR3 protein. Among 450,000 to 700,000 distinct CDR3 sequences listed, about 45% were seen once. The sequenced sample consisted of peripheral blood or thyroid tissue (not recorded which). The receptors were gathered from a young woman with Graves' hyperthyroidism. Both conserved end residues are part of each CDR3. Each record gives: clone size, J gene, D gene, V gene, CDR3 length, CDR3 protein, CDR3 DNA. A D gene is named only where the DNA matches it firmly. Only part of the rows carry a size: once, few, many, or a class if the clone is expanded.

>few|TRBJ2-2|NA|TRBV19|14
CASSLERKTGELFF
TGTGCCAGTAGTCTTGAGCGGAAAACCGGGGAGCTGTTTTTT
>NA|TRBJ1-6|TRBD1|TRBV9|13
CASRTGLNSPLHF
TGTGCCAGCAGGACAGGGTTAAATTCACCCCTCCACTTT
>NA|TRBJ2-3|NA|TRBV24-1|17
CATSDPLWGSNTDTQYF
TGTGCCACCAGTGATCCCCTCTGGGGGAGTAACACAGATACGCAGTATTTT
>NA|TRBJ1-2|NA|TRBV10-3|13
CAIREYQGYGYTF
TGTGCCATCAGGGAATATCAGGGCTATGGCTACACCTTC
>many|TRBJ1-4|NA|TRBV2|15
CASSPWTRDNEKLFF
TGTGCCAGCAGCCCCTGGACCCGGGATAATGAAAAACTGTTTTTT
>many|TRBJ2-7|TRBD2|TRBV7-8|19
CASSGTGTSGRMGSYEQYF
TGTGCCAGCAGCGGAACCGGGACTAGCGGGAGAATGGGCTCCTACGAGCAGTACTTC
>NA|TRBJ1-2|NA|TRBV10-3|16
CAISRTSGRITDGYTF
TGTGCCATCAGTAGGACTAGCGGGAGGATCACTGACGGCTACACCTTC
>NA|TRBJ2-2|TRBD2|TRBV20-1|15
CSAKGLAGGTGELFF
TGCAGTGCTAAGGGACTAGCGGGAGGCACCGGGGAGCTGTTTTTT
>NA|TRBJ2-3|NA|TRBV20-1|15
CSARPTGQGTDTQYF
TGCAGTGCTAGACCTACCGGGCAAGGCACAGATACGCAGTATTTT
>many|TRBJ1-1|NA|TRBV5-8|14
CASSLGLSGTEAFF
TGTGCCAGCAGCTTGGGACTCTCGGGGACTGAAGCTTTCTTT
>many|TRBJ2-7|TRBD2|TRBV20-1|13
CSARGLAGAEQYF
TGCAGTGCTAGAGGGTTAGCGGGAGCCGAGCAGTACTTC
>many|TRBJ2-2|NA|TRBV7-3|15
CASSPRGGKSGELFF
TGTGCCAGCAGCCCAAGGGGAGGAAAATCCGGGGAGCTGTTTTTT
>NA|TRBJ2-7|TRBD2|TRBV7-8|17
CASSLGGGGRRTYEQYF
TGTGCCAGCAGCTTAGGGGGTGGCGGGAGGAGGACGTACGAGCAGTACTTC
>few|TRBJ2-3|NA|TRBV7-2|13
CASSLAGPDTQYF
TGTGCCAGCAGCTTAGCGGGACCAGATACGCAGTATTTT
>NA|TRBJ1-1|NA|TRBV24-1|13
CATWRGTNTEAFF
TGTGCCACCTGGAGAGGCACGAACACTGAAGCTTTCTTT
>NA|TRBJ2-2|NA|TRBV5-5|13
CASSFPYTGELFF
TGTGCCAGCAGCTTTCCCTACACCGGGGAGCTGTTTTTT
>NA|TRBJ1-2|TRBD1|TRBV19|15
CASSLDDRGLYGYTF
TGTGCCAGTAGTTTGGACGACAGGGGCCTATATGGCTACACCTTC
>many|TRBJ2-7|NA|TRBV2|15
CASSGSRTGYHEQYF
TGTGCCAGCAGTGGATCGCGCACAGGGTACCACGAGCAGTACTTC
>many|TRBJ1-2|NA|TRBV7-8|14
CASSRGVPNYGYTF
TGTGCCAGCAGCCGGGGTGTTCCTAACTATGGCTACACCTTC
>many|TRBJ2-7|TRBD1|TRBV5-6|16
CASILPRQGYYYEQYF
TGTGCCAGCATACTTCCCCGACAGGGGTACTACTACGAGCAGTACTTC
>few|TRBJ1-1|NA|TRBV5-1|13
CASSLDGRTEALF
TGCGCCAGCAGCTTGGATGGCAGGACTGAAGCTCTCTTT
>many|TRBJ2-7|NA|TRBV20-1|13
CSALGRDSYEQYF
TGCAGTGCTTTAGGGCGAGACTCCTACGAGCAGTACTTC